This T cell receptor beta chain was recovered during a study of control samples from healthy donors and cancer patients. This clone was seen only once. This CDR3 has 16 residues. Germline V gene lookup returns CDR1 LGHDT and CDR2 YNNKEL (reference sequence). Trimming took off 3 bases at V and 0 bases at J, with 14 bases between the two ends. Sequenced by immunoSEQ multiplex PCR; TCRdb stores in-frame clones only, minus some. The sample lists 78,000 or so clones; approximately 84% were seen once. The sample consisted of blood. The clonotype comes from a man in his fifties or sixties in good health. This chain connects TRBV3-1 (or the pseudogene TRBV3-2) to TRBJ2-5; the D call may be TRBD1 or TRBD2 (5 bases each). The chain's CDR3 is CASSQRGAKYQETQYF. The CDR3, as DNA: TGTGCCAGCAGCCAGAGAGGGGCGAAGTACCAAGAGACCCAGTACTTC.